These 26 T cell receptor beta chains came from one sample sequenced in a study of blood T cell repertoires in COVID-19. The assay was immunoSEQ multiplex PCR, and TCRdb's table has in-frame clones only and misses some. The table shows about 220,000 clones, with approximately 82% occurring only once. The material sequenced was PBMCs or T cells enriched from blood (not recorded which). The source of these receptors is a man aged 35 to 55 who had recovered from COVID-19.

The V call is TRBV12-2, the J call TRBJ2-2; the DNA was not compared with TRBD2, the D call given in the table. TRBV12-2 represents a pseudogene. The CDR3 is 15 amino acids. The CDR3: CASRFRTSQTGELFF. CDR3 nucleotides: TGTGCAAGTCGCTTCAGGACTAGTCAAACCGGGGAGCTGTTTTTT.

CDR3 residues: CASNFQGPDSPLHF. CDR3 sequence (DNA): TGTGCCAGCAATTTCCAGGGGCCTGATTCACCCCTCCACTTT. The V and J genes are TRBV9 and TRBJ1-6; D might be TRBD1 (6 bases). Trimming shortened V by 6 bases and J by 8 bases, and 15 bases separated the two germline ends. The germline CDR1 and CDR2 sequences are SGDLS and YYNGEE. The CDR3 runs 14 residues.

The V call is TRBV19, the J call TRBJ2-1; TRBD2 agrees at 9 bases. Germline V gene lookup returns CDR1 LNHDA and CDR2 SQIVND (reference sequence). The CDR3 runs to 15 residues. Losses at the gene ends were 1 base for V and 7 bases for J; bases not matched to a gene: 5. CDR3 sequence reads: CASSIVAGGQNEQFF. The CDR3 bases are TGTGCCAGTAGTATAGTTGCGGGGGGGCAGAATGAGCAGTTCTTC.

The V gene is TRBV27, the J gene TRBJ2-2; TRBD2 matches 10 bases. With V trimmed by 4 bases and J by 7 bases, 9 bases remained unmatched. Germline V gene sequence: CDR1 MNHEY, CDR2 SMNVEV (reference sequence). The CDR3 spans 16 residues. The CDR3, as DNA: TGTGCCAGCAGTTATCTAGCGGGAGCCCGCAGCGGGGAGCTGTTTTTT. It translates to CASSYLAGARSGELFF.

V is TRBV7-9 and J is TRBJ1-3, with 9 bases aligning to TRBD1. The CDR3 is 19 amino acids. Unmatched junction bases numbered 12, after V lost 3 bases and J lost 0 bases. CDR1 SEHNR and CDR2 FQNEAQ come from the germline V gene (reference sequence). CDR3 coding DNA: TGTGCCAGCAGCTTCGCCGGGACAGGGCTCCTTAGCTCTGGAAACACCATATATTTT. It specifies CASSFAGTGLLSSGNTIYF.

This CDR3 is CSVAPGVYGYTF. CDR3 DNA sequence: TGCAGCGTTGCCCCCGGGGTCTATGGCTACACCTTC. The chain uses TRBV29-1 and TRBJ1-2; the D is unclear. This CDR3 has 12 residues. The V end was cut by 4 bases, the J end by 4 bases, with 10 bases between. Germline lookup yields CDR1 SQVTM and CDR2 ANQGSEA.

The V and J genes are TRBV5-4 and TRBJ2-5; D remains ambiguous. From germline, CDR1 is SGHNT and CDR2 YYREEE (reference sequence). V was cut by 6 bases and J by 2 bases, with 11 bases left in between. The CDR3 is 13 residues long. The CDR3 region is CASMPNSQETQYF. Written as DNA, the CDR3 is TGTGCCAGCATGCCTAACTCACAAGAGACCCAGTACTTC.

V usage is TRBV5-4 and J usage is TRBJ2-7; TRBD1 might be the D (6 bases). CDR1 is SGHNT, CDR2 YYREEE, per germline (reference sequence). The CDR3 has 14 residues. V lost 2 bases and J 0 bases, leaving 9 bases between the germline ends. The CDR3 sequence is CASSFDRSSYEQYF. The CDR3 DNA reads as TGTGCCAGCAGCTTCGACAGGAGCTCCTACGAGCAGTACTTC.

V usage is TRBV10-3 and J usage is TRBJ1-3; D gene uncertain. The CDR3 covers 13 residues. Germline loops: CDR1 ENHRY, CDR2 SYGVKD. The V gene lost 8 bases and the J gene lost 0 bases, with 8 bases spanning the gap. The CDR3 nucleotides are TGTGCCATCTCGTCTTCCTCTGGAAACACCATATATTTT. It codes for CAISSSSGNTIYF.

The chain combines TRBV27 with TRBJ1-1; weak D call: TRBD1 (5 bases). Trimming removed 0 bases from V and 7 bases from J, with 15 bases in between. The CDR3 contains 15 residues. The germline V gene has CDR1 MNHEY and CDR2 SMNVEV (reference sequence). In DNA form, the CDR3 reads TGTGCCAGCAGTTTATCGGGACCGGAGGAGGGTGAAGCTTTCTTT. It yields the protein CASSLSGPEEGEAFF.

The rearrangement links TRBV9 to TRBJ2-1, with 9 bases matching TRBD2. With V trimmed by 6 bases and J by 3 bases, 7 bases remained unmatched. Germline lookup yields CDR1 SGDLS and CDR2 YYNGEE. CDR3 length equals 15 residues. CDR3 region: CASTPSGGFYNEQFF. CDR3 nucleotides: TGTGCCAGCACACCAAGCGGGGGGTTCTACAATGAGCAGTTCTTC.

This rearrangement joins TRBV25-1 to TRBJ2-1; TRBD2 aligns across 10 bases. Trimming took 10 bases from V and 15 from J; bases not matched to a gene: 6. Germline V gene lookup returns CDR1 MGHDK and CDR2 SYGVNS. CDR3 length: 10 residues. CDR3 DNA: TGTGCCACCAGCGGGAGGGTCATGTTCTTC. Translation: CATSGRVMFF.

The CDR3 DNA reads TGTGCCAGCAGCCTCCGGGGAGGGGGACACACCGGGGAGCTGTTTTTT. Protein sequence: CASSLRGGGHTGELFF. The chain couples TRBV11-3 to TRBJ2-2; the D gene is possibly TRBD2 (7 bases). The V end lost 5 bases, the J end lost 3 bases, and 16 bases lay between the germline ends. The CDR3 length is 16 residues. Germline CDR1 reads SGHNT; CDR2 reads YENEEA.

The rearrangement joins TRBV9 to TRBJ2-3, with TRBD2 matching 7 bases. The J segment lost 5 bases and the V segment lost 3 bases, leaving 3 bases of the junction unmatched. CDR3 length: 13 amino acids. CDR1 is SGDLS, CDR2 YYNGEE, per germline. The CDR3 region is CASSALAEDTQYF. The CDR3 DNA reads TGTGCCAGCAGCGCTCTAGCGGAAGATACGCAGTATTTT.

DNA for the CDR3: TGTGCCAGCACCATCGGGGGCACCGGGGAGCTGTTTTTT. Its translation: CASTIGGTGELFF. The rearrangement joins TRBV25-1 to TRBJ2-2; a weak D match, TRBD2 (6 bases). This CDR3 comprises 13 residues. Trimming took 7 bases from V and 4 from J, leaving 10 bases between them. Germline assignment: CDR1 MGHDK and CDR2 SYGVNS.

The V gene is TRBV5-1, the J gene TRBJ1-2; D not resolved. CDR1 and CDR2 from the germline V gene are SGHRS and YFSETQ. The CDR3 runs to 16 residues. Between the trimmed V and J ends, which lost 0 bases and 0 bases, there was a span of 12 bases. Here the CDR3 DNA reads TGCGCCAGCAGCTTGGACGGCGGGCAAACTAACTATGGCTACACCTTC. This encodes CASSLDGGQTNYGYTF.

This chain links TRBV18 with TRBJ2-2, with a tentative D call TRBD1 (6 bases). V was cut by 0 bases and J by 1 base, with 6 bases left in between. The CDR3 totals 15 residues. CDR1 and CDR2 (germline): KGHSH, LQKENI. In DNA, the CDR3 is TGTGCCAGCTCACCACCACAGGGGAACACCGGGGAGCTGTTTTTT. It codes for CASSPPQGNTGELFF.

The chain is built from TRBV11-2 and TRBJ2-5; D possibly corresponds to TRBD2 (6 bases). Germline V gives CDR1 SGHAT, CDR2 FQNNGV. This CDR3 spans 13 amino acids. The V gene lost 0 bases and the J gene lost 10 bases, with 12 bases spanning the gap. CDR3 protein: CASSLEPIGGQYF. CDR3 DNA: TGTGCCAGCAGCTTAGAGCCGATCGGGGGCCAGTACTTC.

This clone was seen a single time. V gene TRBV7-9 combines with J gene TRBJ2-7; 8 bases fit TRBD2. The CDR3 loop spans 14 amino acids. J gave up 4 bases and V 8 bases, and 10 bases lay outside the gene matches. The V gene's germline CDR1 is SEHNR and CDR2 FQNEAQ (reference sequence). CDR3 sequence: CASHPREGKYEQYF. The CDR3 DNA follows: TGTGCCAGCCATCCCCGGGAGGGTAAATACGAGCAGTACTTC.

The genes are TRBV5-6 and TRBJ2-1, with D perhaps matching TRBD2 (5 bases). The germline V and J ends were trimmed by 2 bases and 4 bases, with 19 bases remaining between them. Germline CDR1 reads SGHDT; CDR2 reads YYEEEE. The CDR3 has 17 amino acids. CDR3 region: CASSFGSGLTYYNEQFF. The DNA for the CDR3 is TGTGCCAGCAGCTTTGGGAGCGGCTTGACATATTACAATGAGCAGTTCTTC.

This chain links TRBV10-3 with TRBJ1-5; D call uncertain. V was shortened by 1 base and J by 2 bases, with 12 bases between the two germline ends. CDR3 length: 16 amino acids. Per germline, CDR1 ENHRY and CDR2 SYGVKD. The CDR3 bases are TGTGCCATCAGTGAGTTGGAGGCTGGGGGCAATCAGCCCCAGCATTTT. Its translation: CAISELEAGGNQPQHF.

The chain recombines TRBV11-2 with TRBJ2-1, with 8 bases matching TRBD2. J gave up 2 bases and V 5 bases, and 2 bases lay outside the gene matches. The CDR3 is 14 residues long. CDR1 is SGHAT and CDR2 is FQNNGV in the germline V gene. CDR3 sequence reads: CASSAGRAYNEQFF. The CDR3 coding sequence is TGTGCCAGCAGCGCCGGGAGGGCCTACAATGAGCAGTTCTTC.

The V and J genes are TRBV30 and TRBJ1-6; TRBD1 might be the D (6 bases). The CDR3 extends over 13 amino acids. With 3 bases removed from V and 9 bases from J, the gap between germline ends came to 12 bases. Germline CDR1 reads GTSNPN; CDR2 reads SVGIG (reference sequence). The CDR3, as DNA: TGTGCCTGGAGCACAGTAGGGGGTTCACCCCTCCACTTT. Translation gives CAWSTVGGSPLHF.

The rearrangement uses TRBV27 and TRBJ2-7, with 8 positions matching TRBD1. V shed 4 bases and J 5 bases; nucleotides not matched to a gene: 7. The CDR3 spans 14 residues. From germline, CDR1 is MNHEY and CDR2 SMNVEV (reference sequence). In DNA form, the CDR3 reads TGTGCCAGCAGTTCGTGGGACAGGACCGACGAGCAGTACTTC. Its protein product is CASSSWDRTDEQYF.

The table lists this clone with a count of one. The V and J genes are TRBV6-5 and TRBJ2-7; 7 positions match TRBD2. The CDR3 consists of 13 residues. The germline CDR1 and CDR2 sequences are MNHEY and SVGAGI. With 6 bases clipped from V and 7 bases from J, the junction kept 9 bases outside the gene matches. CDR3 bases: TGTGCCAGCAGGCGGACTAGTCGGGGTGAGCAGTACTTC. Its protein is CASRRTSRGEQYF.

This chain connects TRBV6-5 to TRBJ1-1; 7 nucleotides agree with TRBD1. This CDR3 contains 13 residues. Per germline, CDR1 MNHEY and CDR2 SVGAGI. J gave up 8 bases and V 6 bases, and 9 bases lay outside the gene matches. This CDR3 is CASRLRDSSEAFF. The CDR3 bases are TGTGCCAGCAGGCTCCGGGACAGCTCAGAAGCTTTCTTT.